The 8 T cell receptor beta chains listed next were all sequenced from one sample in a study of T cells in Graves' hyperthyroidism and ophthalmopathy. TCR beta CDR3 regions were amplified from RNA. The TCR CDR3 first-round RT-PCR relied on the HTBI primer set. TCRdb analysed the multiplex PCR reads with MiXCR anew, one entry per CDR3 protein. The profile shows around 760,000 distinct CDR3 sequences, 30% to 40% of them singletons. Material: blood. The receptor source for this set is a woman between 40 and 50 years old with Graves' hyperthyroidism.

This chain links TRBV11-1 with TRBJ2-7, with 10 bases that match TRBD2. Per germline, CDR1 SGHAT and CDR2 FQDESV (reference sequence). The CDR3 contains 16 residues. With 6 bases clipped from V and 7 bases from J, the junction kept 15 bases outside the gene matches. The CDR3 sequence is CASRRGLAETRGEQYF. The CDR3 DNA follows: TGTGCCAGCAGACGTGGACTAGCGGAGACTCGGGGGGAGCAGTACTTC. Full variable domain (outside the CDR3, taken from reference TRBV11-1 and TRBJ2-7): EAEVAQSPRYKITEKSQAVAFWCDPISGHATLYWYRQILGQGPELLVQFQDESVVDDSQLPKDRFSAERLKGVDSTLKIQPAELGDSAMYLCASRRGLAETRGEQYFGPGTRLTVT.

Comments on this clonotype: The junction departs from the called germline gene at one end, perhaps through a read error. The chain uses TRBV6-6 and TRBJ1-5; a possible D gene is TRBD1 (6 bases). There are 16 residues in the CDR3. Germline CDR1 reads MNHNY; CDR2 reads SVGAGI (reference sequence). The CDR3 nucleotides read TGTGCCAGCATCTCTTGGGGGGGCGTAAGCAATCAGCACCAGCATTTT. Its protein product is CASISWGGVSNQHQHF.

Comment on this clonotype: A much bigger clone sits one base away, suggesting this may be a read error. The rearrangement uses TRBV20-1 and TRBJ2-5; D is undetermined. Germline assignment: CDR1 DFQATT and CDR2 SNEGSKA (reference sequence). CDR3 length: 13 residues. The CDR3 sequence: CSAKLPQPETQNF. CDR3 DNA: TGCAGTGCTAAACTACCCCAGCCAGAGACCCAGAACTTC.

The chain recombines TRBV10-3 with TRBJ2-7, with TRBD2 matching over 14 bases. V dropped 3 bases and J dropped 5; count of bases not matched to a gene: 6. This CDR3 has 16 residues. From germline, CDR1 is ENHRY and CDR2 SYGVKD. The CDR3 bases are TGTGCCATCAGTGAACGGACTAGCGGGGGGATGCACGAGCAGTACTTC. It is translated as CAISERTSGGMHEQYF.

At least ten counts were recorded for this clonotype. CDR3 nucleotides: TGTGCCAGCAGCTTGGGACAGCTTAATGAAAAACTGTTTTTT. Amino acid sequence: CASSLGQLNEKLFF. This chain links TRBV11-2 with TRBJ1-4; TRBD1 aligns across 7 bases. The CDR3 runs 14 residues. With V trimmed by 3 bases and J by 4 bases, 2 bases remained unmatched. CDR1 and CDR2 (germline): SGHAT, FQNNGV.

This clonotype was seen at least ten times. The CDR3 region is CASSTRGTLTEAFF. In nucleotides, the CDR3 is TGTGCCAGCAGTACACGAGGAACCCTAACTGAAGCTTTCTTT. J is TRBJ1-1 and V is TRBV2; unclear D gene. Germline CDR1 and CDR2: SNHLY and FYNNEI. V was trimmed by 5 bases and J by 5 bases, leaving 15 bases between them. CDR3 length: 14 residues.

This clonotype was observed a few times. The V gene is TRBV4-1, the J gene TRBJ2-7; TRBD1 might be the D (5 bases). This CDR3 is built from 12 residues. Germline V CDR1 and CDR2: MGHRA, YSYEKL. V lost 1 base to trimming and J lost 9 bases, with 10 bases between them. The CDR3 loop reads CASSQGTQGQYF. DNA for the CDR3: TGCGCCAGCAGCCAAGGGACCCAGGGGCAGTACTTC.

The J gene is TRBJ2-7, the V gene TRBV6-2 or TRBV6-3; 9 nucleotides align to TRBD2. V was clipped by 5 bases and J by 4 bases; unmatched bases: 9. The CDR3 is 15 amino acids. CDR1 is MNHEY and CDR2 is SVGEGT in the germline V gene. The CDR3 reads CASSTVSSGKYEQYF. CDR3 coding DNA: TGTGCCAGCAGTACCGTTTCTAGCGGGAAGTACGAGCAGTACTTC.